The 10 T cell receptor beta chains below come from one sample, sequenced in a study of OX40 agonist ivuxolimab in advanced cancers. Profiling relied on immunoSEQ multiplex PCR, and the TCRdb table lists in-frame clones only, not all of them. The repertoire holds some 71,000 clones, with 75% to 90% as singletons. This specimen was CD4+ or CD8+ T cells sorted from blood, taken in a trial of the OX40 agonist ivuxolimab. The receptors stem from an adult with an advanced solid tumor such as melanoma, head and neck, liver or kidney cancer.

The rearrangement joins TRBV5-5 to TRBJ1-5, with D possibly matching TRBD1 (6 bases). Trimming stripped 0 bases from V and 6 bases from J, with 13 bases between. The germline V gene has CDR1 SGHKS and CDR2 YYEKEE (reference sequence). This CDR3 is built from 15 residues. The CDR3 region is CASSLVGGRGQPQHF. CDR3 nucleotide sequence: TGTGCCAGCAGCTTGGTGGGGGGGCGCGGTCAGCCCCAGCATTTT.

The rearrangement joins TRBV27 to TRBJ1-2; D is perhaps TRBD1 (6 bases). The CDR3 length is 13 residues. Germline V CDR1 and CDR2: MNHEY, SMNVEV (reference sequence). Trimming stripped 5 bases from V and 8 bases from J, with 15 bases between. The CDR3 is CASSGTGRRGYTF. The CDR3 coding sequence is TGTGCCAGCAGTGGAACAGGGCGTCGGGGCTACACCTTC.

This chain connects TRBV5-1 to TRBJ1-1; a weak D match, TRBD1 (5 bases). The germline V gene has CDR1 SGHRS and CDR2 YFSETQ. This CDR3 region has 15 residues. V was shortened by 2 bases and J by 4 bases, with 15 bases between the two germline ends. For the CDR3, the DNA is TGCGCCAGCAGCTTCGTAGAAGGGGCAAGCACTGAAGCTTTCTTT. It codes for CASSFVEGASTEAFF.

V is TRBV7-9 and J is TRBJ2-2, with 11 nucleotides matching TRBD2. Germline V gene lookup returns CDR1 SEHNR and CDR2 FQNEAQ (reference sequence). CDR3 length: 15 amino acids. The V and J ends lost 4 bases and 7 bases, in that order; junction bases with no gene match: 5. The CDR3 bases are TGTGCCAGCAGCTCCGCCGGGACTAGCGGCGGGGAGCTGTTTTTT. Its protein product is CASSSAGTSGGELFF.

The CDR3 is CASSLTGTSYEQYF. The CDR3 DNA reads as TGTGCCAGCAGCTTGACGGGGACCTCCTACGAGCAGTACTTC. The chain recombines TRBV7-9 with TRBJ2-7; D tentatively reads TRBD1 or TRBD2 (5 bases each). V lost 3 bases and J lost 0, with 9 bases in between. The CDR3 is 14 residues long. CDR1 SEHNR and CDR2 FQNEAQ come from the germline V gene (reference sequence). Variable domain in full (rest from reference TRBV7-9 and TRBJ2-7): DTGVSQNPRHKITKRGQNVTFRCDPISEHNRLYWYRQTLGQGPEFLTYFQNEAQLEKSRLLSDRFSAERPKGSFSTLEIQRTEQGDSAMYLCASSLTGTSYEQYFGPGTRLTVT.

CDR3 amino acids: CASSQNGFYGYTF. The CDR3 DNA reads TGTGCCAGCAGCCAGAATGGCTTCTATGGCTACACCTTC. The rearrangement links TRBV11-3 to TRBJ1-2, with no clear D. Looked up from germline, CDR1 is SGHNT and CDR2 is YENEEA. Trimming took off 5 bases at V and 4 bases at J, with 11 bases between the two ends. The CDR3 length is 13 residues.

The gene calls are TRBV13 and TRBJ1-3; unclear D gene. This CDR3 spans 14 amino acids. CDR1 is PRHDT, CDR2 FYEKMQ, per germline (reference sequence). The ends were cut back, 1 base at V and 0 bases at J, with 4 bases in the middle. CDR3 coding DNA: TGTGCCAGCAGCTTAGCCGTCTCTGGAAACACCATATATTTT. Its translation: CASSLAVSGNTIYF.

The CDR3 DNA reads as TGTGCCAGCAGTGTCACCGGGACTTCGGGGTCCCCCCTCCACTTT. This sequence encodes CASSVTGTSGSPLHF. This chain joins TRBV6-1 and TRBJ1-6; the D gene is possibly TRBD1 (5 bases). CDR1 is MNHNS, CDR2 SASEGT, per germline. This CDR3 comprises 15 residues. Trimming removed 4 bases at V and 13 bases at J, with 20 bases between.

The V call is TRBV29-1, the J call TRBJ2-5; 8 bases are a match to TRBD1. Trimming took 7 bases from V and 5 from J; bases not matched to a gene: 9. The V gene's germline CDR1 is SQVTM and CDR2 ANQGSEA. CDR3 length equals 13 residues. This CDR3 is CSAGPGGGETQYF. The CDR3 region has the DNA TGCAGCGCCGGACCAGGGGGCGGGGAGACCCAGTACTTC.

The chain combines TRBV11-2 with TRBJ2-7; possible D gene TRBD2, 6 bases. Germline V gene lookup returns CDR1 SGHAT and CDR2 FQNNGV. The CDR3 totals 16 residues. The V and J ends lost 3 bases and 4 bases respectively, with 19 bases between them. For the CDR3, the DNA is TGTGCCAGCAGCTTTATCGGGGCGGGAAGACGGTACGAGCAGTACTTC. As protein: CASSFIGAGRRYEQYF.